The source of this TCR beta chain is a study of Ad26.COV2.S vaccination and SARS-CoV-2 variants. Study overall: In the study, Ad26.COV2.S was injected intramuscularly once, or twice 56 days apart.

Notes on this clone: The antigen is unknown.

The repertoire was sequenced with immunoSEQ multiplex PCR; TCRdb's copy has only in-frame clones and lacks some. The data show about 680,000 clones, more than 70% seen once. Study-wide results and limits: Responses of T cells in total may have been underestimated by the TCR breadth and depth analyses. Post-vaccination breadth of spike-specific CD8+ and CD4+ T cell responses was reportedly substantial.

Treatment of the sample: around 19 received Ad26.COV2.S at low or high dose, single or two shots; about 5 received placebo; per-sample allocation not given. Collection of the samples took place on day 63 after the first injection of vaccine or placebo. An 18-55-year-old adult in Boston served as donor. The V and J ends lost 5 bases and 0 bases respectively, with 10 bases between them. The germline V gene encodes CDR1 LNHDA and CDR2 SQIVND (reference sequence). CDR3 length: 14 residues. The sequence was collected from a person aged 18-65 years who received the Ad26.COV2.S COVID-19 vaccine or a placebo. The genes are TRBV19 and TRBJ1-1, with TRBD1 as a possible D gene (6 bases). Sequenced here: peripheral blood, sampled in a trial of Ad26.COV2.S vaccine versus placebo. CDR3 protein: CASSPRGVNTEAFF. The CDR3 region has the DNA TGTGCCAGTAGTCCCAGGGGAGTGAACACTGAAGCTTTCTTT.